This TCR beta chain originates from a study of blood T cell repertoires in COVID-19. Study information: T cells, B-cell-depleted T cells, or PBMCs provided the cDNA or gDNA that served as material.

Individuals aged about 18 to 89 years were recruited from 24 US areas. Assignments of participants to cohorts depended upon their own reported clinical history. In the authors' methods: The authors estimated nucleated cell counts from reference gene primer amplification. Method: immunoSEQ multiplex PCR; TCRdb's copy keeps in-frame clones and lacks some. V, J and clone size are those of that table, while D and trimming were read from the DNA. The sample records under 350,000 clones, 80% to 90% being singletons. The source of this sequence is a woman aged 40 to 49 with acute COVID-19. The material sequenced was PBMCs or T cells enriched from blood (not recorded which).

The CDR3 protein is CASSNNKGRSGPEAFF. In DNA form, the CDR3 reads TGTGCCAGCAGCAACAACAAAGGGAGATCGGGCCCTGAAGCTTTCTTT. The V gene is TRBV7-9, the J gene TRBJ1-1; D remains unclear. In germline, CDR1 is SEHNR, CDR2 FQNEAQ (reference sequence). The CDR3 covers 16 residues. Trimming cost V 5 bases and J 6 bases, with 22 bases left between them.